Sequencing of this TCR beta chain was carried out in a study of vaccination and CD4 T cells after COVID-19. Study-level information: With a range of 35 to 161, the median interval from diagnosis to drawing post-COVID samples was roughly 91 days. The study, taken as a whole, reports: Vaccine-specific clones in convalescent patients were spike mono-reactive in 304 of 307 cases.

The Oncomine TCR Beta short-read assay sequenced DNA from cultured CD4+ T cells. Genomic DNA was isolated from cultured CD4+ T cells. Via MiXCR, TCRdb re-called the PCR reads, giving one row per CDR3 protein. The sample records around 13,000 distinct CDR3 sequences, approximately 24% being singletons. Treatment denoted: roughly ten-day PBMC culture with coronavirus spike peptide pools or control peptides (ViraFEST assay). This clonotype was detected a few times. Its specificity is not known. Source: CD4+ T cells from blood, cultured in vitro, taken after SARS-CoV-2 vaccination. The receptor comes from a human donor who had recovered from COVID-19.

CDR3 loop: CASSLVAAGGNEQYF. CDR3 nucleotide sequence: TGTGCCAGCAGCTTAGTCGCAGCGGGAGGAAACGAGCAGTACTTC. The J gene is TRBJ2-7, the V gene TRBV7-2; TRBD2 matches 9 bases. The junction had 6 bases not matched to a gene; V was cut back by 1 base and J by 5 bases. The CDR3 spans 15 residues. The V gene's germline CDR1 is SGHTA and CDR2 FQGNSA.